The 3 T cell receptor beta chains below all came from one sample that was sequenced in a study of control samples from healthy donors and cancer patients. TCRdb keeps only in-frame clones here, not all; method: immunoSEQ multiplex PCR. The data contain 91,000 or so clones, 80% to 95% of them singletons. Material for sequencing was blood. These TCRs come from a woman in her twenties or thirties in good health.

The rearrangement links TRBV6-5 to TRBJ2-7; 8 bases are shared with TRBD1. This CDR3 region has 14 residues. J was trimmed by 6 bases and V by 5 bases; bases with no gene match: 9. Germline V lookup: CDR1 MNHEY, CDR2 SVGAGI. CDR3 loop: CASSRDRSSAEQYF. The CDR3 DNA follows: TGTGCCAGCAGTCGGGACAGGTCATCAGCCGAGCAGTACTTC.

The chain has TRBV14 and TRBJ1-2, with a tentative D call TRBD1 (6 bases). Trimming removed 1 base from V and 4 bases from J, with 13 bases in between. The CDR3 is 15 amino acids. CDR1 and CDR2 from the germline V gene are SGHDN and FVKESK. CDR3 DNA sequence: TGTGCCAGCAGCCAAGCGGGGGGCAGGCGCTATGGCTACACCTTC. Amino acids: CASSQAGGRRYGYTF.

The chain recombines TRBV6-5 with TRBJ1-2; weak D call: TRBD1 (6 bases). Germline V gene data show CDR1 as MNHEY and CDR2 as SVGAGI. V gave up 5 bases and J gave up 5 bases, with 15 bases separating them. The CDR3 sequence is 14 residues long. The CDR3 region has the DNA TGTGCCAGCAGTATTTACCGGGACAATTATGGCTACACCTTC. Translated, it gives CASSIYRDNYGYTF.